The 23 T cell receptor beta chains reported below all come from one sample, sequenced in a study of blood T cell repertoires in COVID-19. Using immunoSEQ multiplex PCR, the repertoire was profiled, and TCRdb retains in-frame clones only, with some absent. The sample carries about 160,000 clones, almost 85% recorded once. Sequencing input: peripheral blood. These receptors were taken from a woman of 80 years or more with acute or convalescent COVID-19.

V and J are TRBV3-1 (or the pseudogene TRBV3-2) and TRBJ2-1; 12 bases are a match to TRBD2. CDR3 length: 15 residues. Germline V CDR1 and CDR2: LGHDT, YNNKEL (reference sequence). Trimming removed 1 base from V and 8 bases from J; junction bases left unmatched: 3. In DNA, the CDR3 is TGTGCCAGCAGCCAAGGGACTAGCGGGACCCATGAGCAGTTCTTC. This codes for CASSQGTSGTHEQFF.

This clone was seen only a few times. The genes are TRBV27 and TRBJ1-6; TRBD1 might be the D (6 bases). The V end was cut by 6 bases, the J end by 6 bases, with 12 bases between. The CDR3 is 14 residues long. Germline-derived CDR1 and CDR2 are MNHEY and SMNVEV (reference sequence). Here the CDR3 reads CASRLQGGNSPLHF. The CDR3 DNA is TGTGCCAGCAGGCTACAGGGTGGTAATTCACCCCTCCACTTT.

The chain joins TRBV25-1 to TRBJ1-1, with 9 bases matching TRBD1. Per germline, CDR1 MGHDK and CDR2 SYGVNS. The CDR3 is made up of 17 amino acids. Trimming took 0 bases from V and 3 from J; bases not matched to a gene: 8. The chain's CDR3 is CASSEYFPDRGDTEAFF. The CDR3 nucleotides are TGTGCCAGCAGTGAATACTTCCCGGACAGGGGAGACACTGAAGCTTTCTTT.

This sequence joins TRBV27 and TRBJ2-3; perhaps TRBD1 as D (5 bases). Germline V gene lookup returns CDR1 MNHEY and CDR2 SMNVEV (reference sequence). V lost 5 bases, J lost 4 bases, and 10 bases lay in between. CDR3 length: 13 amino acids. The CDR3 reads CASSAQGPDTQYF. CDR3 nucleotides: TGTGCCAGCAGTGCCCAGGGTCCAGATACGCAGTATTTT.

Turning to this clone: The identical CDR3 is also encoded by other nucleotide sequences in the sample. V gene TRBV29-1 combines with J gene TRBJ1-1, with 8 bases that match TRBD1. This CDR3 has 12 amino acids. The germline CDR1 and CDR2 sequences are SQVTM and ANQGSEA. V shed 6 bases, J shed 5 bases, and the junction held 5 bases outside the gene matches. As DNA, the CDR3 is TGCAGCGTCGGACAGGGCGGGACTGAAGCTTTCTTT. Residues: CSVGQGGTEAFF.

The CDR3 nucleotides are TGTGCCACTCAAACCGGGAGAGCCTACAATGAGCAGTTCTTC. Amino acids: CATQTGRAYNEQFF. This chain uses TRBV2 with TRBJ2-1; a possible D gene is TRBD2 (6 bases). Germline V gives CDR1 SNHLY, CDR2 FYNNEI. The CDR3 is 14 residues long. V dropped 10 bases and J dropped 2 bases, with 15 bases sitting between them.

V is TRBV6-5 and J is TRBJ1-1; 7 bases agree with TRBD1. Germline values: CDR1 MNHEY, CDR2 SVGAGI. Trimming at V came to 4 bases and at J to 1 base, leaving 9 bases not matched to a gene. The CDR3 has 16 amino acids. The CDR3 reads CASSSRQGGPNTEAFF. CDR3 nucleotides: TGTGCCAGCAGTTCTAGACAGGGCGGACCGAACACTGAAGCTTTCTTT.

V and J are TRBV4-1 and TRBJ2-3; 14 nucleotides line up with TRBD2. Germline lookup yields CDR1 MGHRA and CDR2 YSYEKL. J was trimmed by 7 bases and V by 4 bases; bases with no gene match: 4. The CDR3 is 15 amino acids. The CDR3 here is CASSPGTSGSYTQYF. The CDR3 DNA sequence: TGCGCCAGCAGCCCCGGGACTAGCGGGAGTTATACGCAGTATTTT.

This chain joins TRBV11-2 and TRBJ2-7, with D hard to call. V lost 5 bases and J lost 2, with 16 bases in between. The length of the CDR3 is 15 residues. Germline CDR1 and CDR2: SGHAT and FQNNGV. The CDR3 region has the DNA TGTGCCAGCAGCGCGCTCCTGGTCCGTCCCTACGAGCAGTACTTC. As protein: CASSALLVRPYEQYF.

The V and J genes are TRBV18 and TRBJ1-2; 11 bases line up with TRBD1. The V gene's germline CDR1 is KGHSH and CDR2 LQKENI. J gave up 1 base and V 6 bases, and 7 bases lay outside the gene matches. The CDR3 has 16 residues. The DNA for the CDR3 is TGTGCCAGCTCCCCAGGACAGGGGGCTTTTAACTATGGCTACACCTTC. Translating it yields CASSPGQGAFNYGYTF.

The chain uses TRBV5-6 and TRBJ2-5; D is unclear. Trimming took off 0 bases at V and 2 bases at J, with 8 bases between the two ends. This CDR3 has 14 amino acids. Germline CDR1 reads SGHDT; CDR2 reads YYEEEE. CDR3 nucleotide sequence: TGTGCCAGCAGCTTGGTGGCAGTACAAGAGACCCAGTACTTC. Amino acids: CASSLVAVQETQYF.

The chain joins TRBV24-1 to TRBJ2-3, with 12 nucleotides matching TRBD2. V shed 5 bases, J shed 4 bases, and the junction held 3 bases outside the gene matches. CDR3 size: 15 residues. Germline CDR1 is KGHDR and CDR2 is SFDVKD. The CDR3 bases are TGTGCCACCAGTGCTAGCGGGAGGGCAGCAGATACGCAGTATTTT. It translates to CATSASGRAADTQYF.

V and J are TRBV7-6 and TRBJ2-3; tentatively, D is TRBD2 (5 bases). The CDR3 is made up of 11 amino acids. The germline CDR1 and CDR2 sequences are SGHVS and FNYEAQ. V was cut by 7 bases and J by 5 bases, with 7 bases left in between. The CDR3 DNA sequence: TGTGCCAGCACCGGAGGAGATACGCAGTATTTT. Its translation is CASTGGDTQYF.

This sequence joins TRBV27 and TRBJ1-1; D is ambiguous. Deletions cut 0 bases from V and 0 bases from J, with 23 bases between. There are 20 residues in the CDR3. Germline-derived CDR1 and CDR2 are MNHEY and SMNVEV (reference sequence). CDR3 DNA sequence: TGTGCCAGCAGTTTATCCCCCCCACCTAGTTTCCTAGACCTGAACACTGAAGCTTTCTTT. As protein: CASSLSPPPSFLDLNTEAFF.

The chain has TRBV5-6 and TRBJ2-5, with 10 bases matching TRBD2. Looked up from germline, CDR1 is SGHDT and CDR2 is YYEEEE. The CDR3 contains 15 residues. The V segment lost 2 bases and the J segment 4 bases; nucleotides outside the gene matches: 5. CDR3 residues: CASSFASGGGETQYF. CDR3 coding DNA: TGTGCCAGCAGCTTTGCTAGCGGGGGTGGAGAGACCCAGTACTTC.

The V call is TRBV5-4, the J call TRBJ1-2, with 10 bases that match TRBD1. V was pared by 0 bases and J by 2 bases, with 4 bases of the junction left unmatched. This CDR3 contains 16 residues. Germline lookup yields CDR1 SGHNT and CDR2 YYREEE (reference sequence). CDR3 in amino acids: CASSLEGDRGNYGYTF. CDR3 sequence (DNA): TGTGCCAGCAGCTTGGAGGGGGACAGGGGAAACTATGGCTACACCTTC.

V gene TRBV5-1 combines with J gene TRBJ1-1, with TRBD1 as a possible D gene (6 bases). CDR3 size: 14 residues. The germline V gene encodes CDR1 SGHRS and CDR2 YFSETQ. The V end was cut by 1 base, the J end by 1 base, with 8 bases between. Written as DNA, the CDR3 is TGCGCCAGCAGCTTGAAACAGGGGAACACTGAAGCTTTCTTT. Protein sequence: CASSLKQGNTEAFF.

The rearrangement uses TRBV11-2 and TRBJ1-1; D possibly corresponds to TRBD1 (6 bases). Germline V gene sequence: CDR1 SGHAT, CDR2 FQNNGV. The CDR3 loop spans 13 amino acids. V shed 5 bases and J shed 9 bases, with 16 bases lying between them. As DNA, the CDR3 is TGTGCCAGCAGCCCGAACGGGGGGCCCCAAGCTTTCTTT. Amino acid sequence: CASSPNGGPQAFF.

The chain has TRBV5-4 and TRBJ1-1; 7 bases fit TRBD1. V lost 4 bases and J lost 3; bases outside the gene matches: 9. The CDR3 extends over 15 amino acids. CDR1 and CDR2 (germline): SGHNT, YYREEE (reference sequence). The CDR3 sequence is CASSPSSQGYTEAFF. The CDR3 DNA reads as TGTGCCAGCAGCCCATCCTCACAGGGGTACACTGAAGCTTTCTTT.

The genes are TRBV5-6 and TRBJ2-1; 9 bases match TRBD1. V shed 1 base and J 9 bases; nucleotides not matched to a gene: 14. Germline V CDR1 and CDR2: SGHDT, YYEEEE. The length of the CDR3 is 17 residues. The CDR3 region has the DNA TGTGCCAGCAGCTTGAGGGCTCCCGGGACAGGGTCCGGTGAGCAGTTCTTC. Translated, it gives CASSLRAPGTGSGEQFF. The variable domain in full, with the rest retrieved from reference TRBV5-6 and TRBJ2-1, is DAGVTQSPTHLIKTRGQQVTLRCSPKSGHDTVSWYQQALGQGPQFIFQYYEEEERQRGNFPDRFSGHQFPNYSSELNVNALLLGDSALYLCASSLRAPGTGSGEQFFGPGTRLTVL.

J is TRBJ2-2 and V is TRBV5-1; TRBD1 aligns across 9 bases. The CDR3 loop spans 17 amino acids. Germline V gene lookup returns CDR1 SGHRS and CDR2 YFSETQ. J was trimmed by 4 bases and V by 4 bases; bases with no gene match: 11. The chain's CDR3 is CASSRGVGQGITGELFF. CDR3 coding DNA: TGCGCCAGCAGCCGTGGCGTGGGACAGGGTATCACCGGGGAGCTGTTTTTT.

This chain connects TRBV1 to TRBJ1-1; TRBD1, as called in the table, went unchecked against the DNA. TRBV1 is assigned pseudogene status. The CDR3 runs 18 residues. CDR3 sequence reads: CTSSQDLKNRSMNTEAFF. Written as DNA, the CDR3 is TGCACCAGCAGCCAAGATCTTAAGAACAGGTCAATGAACACTGAAGCTTTCTTT.

J is TRBJ2-7 and V is TRBV19; 7 nucleotides align to TRBD1. J was trimmed by 2 bases and V by 5 bases; bases with no gene match: 6. The CDR3 sequence is 14 residues long. Germline V gene data show CDR1 as LNHDA and CDR2 as SQIVND (reference sequence). The CDR3 loop is CASSRRDRTYEQYF. Written as DNA, the CDR3 is TGTGCCAGTAGTCGCCGGGACAGAACCTACGAGCAGTACTTC.